This entry concerns a single TCR beta chain. The CDR3 spans 13 residues. Trimming took 2 bases from V and 7 from J, leaving 6 bases between them. Looked up from germline, CDR1 is MRHNA and CDR2 is SNTAGT. TCRdb keeps only in-frame clones here, not all; method: immunoSEQ multiplex PCR. The table includes approximately 90,000 clones, roughly nine tenths detected once. The entry originates in a study of T cell responses to AZD1222 COVID-19 vaccine. The source is an adult in good health. The V and J genes are TRBV6-4 and TRBJ1-6, with D unresolved. The material was peripheral blood, obtained on day 0 of AZD1222 vaccination. The CDR3 loop reads CASSDGENSPLHF. The CDR3 DNA reads as TGTGCCAGCAGTGACGGGGAGAATTCACCCCTCCACTTT.